This entry describes one T cell receptor beta chain. This CDR3 spans 14 amino acids. Trimming left V 3 bases short and J 2 bases short, with 9 bases between. The V gene's germline CDR1 is ENHRY and CDR2 SYGVKD. The sample belongs to a study of blood T cell repertoires in COVID-19. The overall study: PBMCs, B-cell-depleted T cells, or T cells provided the cDNA or gDNA that made up the material.

Authors' analysis steps: Quantification of nucleated cells was approximated via reference gene primer amplification. Data came from immunoSEQ multiplex PCR; TCRdb stores just in-frame clones and leaves some out. V and J calls and clone size come straight from that table; D and trimming were deduced from the DNA. The sample records about 150,000 clones, roughly 84% being singletons. The chain carries TRBV10-3 and TRBJ2-3; D is unclear. This sequence was found in a human donor in a cohort sampled during active COVID-19. Input material: peripheral blood. The CDR3 reads CAISELTYTDTQYF. Here the CDR3 DNA reads TGTGCCATCAGTGAATTAACCTACACAGATACGCAGTATTTT.